This TCR beta chain originates from a study of breast tumors, draining lymph nodes, adjacent tissues (dated by TCRdb to about 2016). Notes on the research overall: In breast cancer patients, the study compared the TCR beta repertoires of tumor, adjacent nontumor tissue and axillary lymph nodes. The study aimed to assess the relationships and possible T-cell exchange between tumor, surrounding tissue and draining lymph node repertoires in human breast cancer.

The reads were generated on an Illumina HiSeq 2000. Multiplex PCR amplification was used to build the TCR beta chain libraries. The amplified TCR beta chain products were analyzed by high-throughput sequencing. TCRdb trimmed the raw reads at Q25, called clones with MiXCR and kept productive beta chains. Entries are consolidated by CDR3 protein sequence, retaining the most common genes and DNA. The sample table records about 19,000 distinct CDR3 sequences; 43% of these occur just once. Around 21% of the sample lies in the top ten. As concerns this clonotype: The antigen this receptor binds is unknown. No quality values exist for individual bases; no much larger clone is one base distant.

Including the terminal cysteine and phenylalanine, the CDR3 comprises 17 residues. CDR3 DNA is the only sequence kept; it has 51 bases, read in frame from the first base. CDR1 is given as ENHRY and CDR2 as SYGVKD, both from the germline V gene. A distance of 22 bases separates the germline ends of V and J, which lose 4 bases and 3 bases respectively. Overall results and qualifications from the work: The conclusion that tumor T cells originate in lymph nodes was presented as consistent with a hypothesis rather than as directly demonstrated. In luminal-like breast cancer, tumor and nontumor tissue repertoires resembled each other significantly more than in basal-like breast cancer. The data were considered consistent with the idea that most tumor T cells come from the lymph node and then expand in tumor tissue. Tumor T-cell repertoires showed less diversity than lymph node repertoires and more diversity than nontumor tissue repertoires, and tumor T-cell repertoires showed preferential V and J gene usage.

The V and J genes are TRBV10-3 and TRBJ2-7; the D segment may tentatively be TRBD1 or TRBD2, each giving 6 matched bases. The material sequenced was breast tumor tissue. The sequence came from a female donor with breast cancer. Some clones in this sample may be carry-over from other donors' samples. The sequenced DNA is TGTGCCATCAGTGCCGGGAAGCGGGCAGGGGATCTCTACGAGCAGTACTTC. Its product reads: CAISAGKRAGDLYEQYF.